This is a list of T cell receptor beta chains from one sample in a study of response to subunit inactivated influenza vaccine. TCRdb reanalysed the RT-PCR reads using MiXCR and keeps one entry per CDR3 protein. The sample lists 610,000 or so distinct CDR3 sequences, 14% occurring once. Specimen: PBMCs from blood, collected roughly 12 days after vaccination. The receptors shown here come from a man aged 50 to 60 who received an inactivated influenza vaccine. Each CDR3 is given with its conserved first and last residue. Each record gives: J gene, D gene, clone size, V gene, CDR3 protein, CDR3 DNA. D genes are given only for firm matches. Expanded clones get a size class; other rows say once, few or many, or leave the size out.

TRBJ1-1 . few TRBV4-2 CASSQGVTEVAFF TGTGCCAGCAGCCAAGGGGTCACGGAGGTCGCTTTCTTT
TRBJ2-3 TRBD2 few TRBV5-1 CASSAGTSGAVTQYF TGCGCCAGCAGCGCAGGGACTAGCGGGGCGGTTACGCAGTATTTT
TRBJ1-3 . few TRBV15 CATSRDSQGGNTIYF TGTGCCACCAGCAGAGATAGCCAGGGTGGAAACACCATATATTTT
TRBJ1-2 . few TRBV19 CASRSLSGAKGDGYTF TGTGCCAGTAGATCTTTATCGGGAGCAAAAGGCGATGGCTACACCTTC
TRBJ2-3 TRBD2 . TRBV9 CASSGWGGRGTDTQYF TGTGCCAGCAGCGGGTGGGGCGGGAGAGGAACAGATACGCAGTATTTT
TRBJ2-3 . . TRBV28 CASSLWGGDTDTQYF TGTGCCAGCAGTTTATGGGGGGGAGACACAGATACGCAGTATTTT
TRBJ2-5 TRBD1 . TRBV12-3/TRBV12-4 CASGPRDRGRKTQYF TGTGCCAGCGGCCCCCGGGACAGGGGGCGGAAGACCCAGTACTTC
TRBJ2-3 . few TRBV7-9 CASSLESRDTQYF TGTGCCAGCAGCTTAGAATCCAGGGATACGCAGTATTTT
TRBJ2-3 TRBD1 few TRBV6-5 CASRLLQGVDTDTQYF TGTGCCAGCAGACTCCTTCAGGGGGTTGACACAGATACGCAGTATTTT
TRBJ2-3 TRBD2 few TRBV29-1 CSVDLGGGQDTQYF TGCAGCGTTGATCTCGGGGGAGGGCAAGATACGCAGTATTTT
TRBJ2-5 . . TRBV29-1 CVVGETQYF TGTGTAGTAGGGGAGACCCAGTACTTC
TRBJ2-5 . . TRBV5-1 CASSLQAFQETQYF TGCGCCAGCAGCTTACAGGCCTTCCAAGAGACCCAGTACTTC
TRBJ2-1 . . TRBV10-3 CAISEMGGTYNEQFF TGTGCCATCAGTGAAATGGGGGGTACCTACAATGAGCAGTTCTTC
TRBJ2-5 TRBD2 many TRBV12-3/TRBV12-4 CASSLRTGTSGVQETQYF TGTGCCAGCAGTTTACGTACCGGGACTAGCGGGGTACAAGAGACCCAGTACTTC
TRBJ2-1 TRBD2 many TRBV29-1 CSVEGTSGSYNEQFF TGCAGCGTTGAAGGGACTAGCGGGAGCTACAATGAGCAGTTCTTC
TRBJ1-2 TRBD1 . TRBV6-1 CASSPRPDRGRGYTF TGTGCCAGCAGTCCCCGCCCCGACAGGGGACGCGGCTACACCTTC
TRBJ2-7 . few TRBV30 CAWSTGTGFHEQYF TGTGCCTGGAGTACCGGGACGGGTTTTCACGAGCAGTACTTC
TRBJ1-5 . . TRBV20-1 CSASGRGSNQPQHF TGCAGTGCTAGTGGCAGGGGTAGCAATCAGCCCCAGCATTTT
TRBJ2-1 . . TRBV2 CARGGEGDNEQFF TGTGCCAGGGGTGGGGAGGGGGACAATGAGCAGTTCTTC
TRBJ2-7 . . TRBV6-2/TRBV6-3 CASSYQKTGGLYEQYF TGTGCCAGCAGTTACCAAAAGACTGGAGGCCTCTACGAGCAGTACTTC
TRBJ2-3 . . TRBV24-1 CATSGDRIRTSTDTQYF TGTGCCACCAGTGGAGACAGAATAAGGACTAGCACAGATACGCAGTATTTT
TRBJ1-1 . few TRBV10-3 CAIRFALGTEAFF TGTGCCATCAGGTTTGCTCTGGGCACTGAAGCTTTCTTT
TRBJ2-7 . few TRBV4-1 CASSQDYRRSYEQYF TGCGCCAGCAGCCAAGATTATCGCAGGTCCTACGAGCAGTACTTC
TRBJ2-3 TRBD2 . TRBV6-1 CASCEWREGPDTQYF TGTGCCAGTTGTGAGTGGAGGGAGGGCCCAGATACGCAGTATTTT
TRBJ2-7 TRBD1 few TRBV28 CASSFHRGQEYEQYF TGTGCCAGCAGTTTCCATAGGGGACAGGAGTACGAGCAGTACTTC
TRBJ2-5 . . TRBV5-6 CASSFPGTPVDSDF TGTGCCAGCAGCTTCCCCGGGACGCCAGTTGATTCGGACTTC
TRBJ1-1 . . TRBV5-1 CASSLEVGATTEAFF TGCGCCAGCAGCTTGGAAGTGGGGGCGACCACTGAAGCTTTCTTT
TRBJ1-2 . . TRBV29-1 CSVEGAGAGGYTF TGCAGCGTTGAAGGGGCAGGAGCGGGCGGCTACACCTTC
TRBJ1-2 . . TRBV24-1 CATSDSGLNYGYTF TGTGCCACCAGTGATTCAGGGTTGAACTATGGCTACACCTTC
TRBJ2-3 . many TRBV7-9 CASTVTDTQYF TGTGCCAGCACCGTAACAGATACGCAGTATTTT
TRBJ2-1 TRBD2 few TRBV7-9 CASSPPGGNSYNEQFF TGTGCCAGCAGCCCCCCGGGGGGGAACTCCTACAATGAGCAGTTCTTC
TRBJ2-7 . many TRBV12-3/TRBV12-4 CASSQWGALIYF TGTGCCAGCAGCCAATGGGGGGCTCTTATCTACTTC
TRBJ2-1 TRBD2 few TRBV7-9 CASSHYSGRGAYNEQFF TGTGCCAGCAGCCACTATAGCGGGAGGGGCGCCTACAATGAGCAGTTCTTC
TRBJ2-3 . . TRBV3-1 CASSHARLDSTQYF TGTGCCAGCAGCCATGCCCGACTAGATAGTACGCAGTATTTT
TRBJ2-3 . . TRBV7-9 CASSPRGGMTDTQYF TGTGCCAGCAGCCCGAGGGGTGGGATGACAGATACGCAGTATTTT
TRBJ2-3 . few TRBV28 CASSWGTSSDTQYF TGTGCCAGCAGTTGGGGTACTAGCTCTGATACGCAGTATTTT
TRBJ2-4 . many TRBV29-1 CSVTTGAKNIQYF TGCAGCGTTACTACCGGAGCCAAAAACATTCAGTACTTC
TRBJ1-1 . . TRBV20-1 CSARDQGQEAFF TGCAGTGCTAGAGATCAGGGGCAGGAAGCTTTCTTT
TRBJ2-5 . few TRBV21-1 CASSNRGQGKEETQYF TGTGCCAGCAGCAATCGGGGACAGGGGAAGGAAGAGACCCAGTACTTC
TRBJ1-1 TRBD1 . TRBV10-3 CAIRGTGGPNTEAFF TGTGCCATCAGGGGGACAGGGGGCCCGAACACTGAAGCTTTCTTT
TRBJ2-2 TRBD2 few TRBV7-9 CASSPSGGTNTGELFF TGTGCCAGCAGCCCCTCGGGGGGAACGAACACCGGGGAGCTGTTTTTT
TRBJ2-5 . . TRBV9 CASSSTDYHQETQYF TGTGCCAGCTCTAGTACAGACTATCACCAAGAGACCCAGTACTTC
TRBJ2-5 TRBD2 . TRBV29-1 CSVLQTSGETQYF TGCAGCGTCCTCCAAACTAGCGGAGAGACCCAGTACTTC
TRBJ2-1 TRBD2 . TRBV28 CASSFSGRVHNEQFF TGTGCCAGCAGTTTCAGCGGGAGGGTCCACAATGAGCAGTTCTTC
TRBJ2-5 TRBD2 . TRBV28 CASSPPQRGGRTQYF TGTGCCAGCAGCCCGCCCCAGCGGGGGGGACGGACCCAGTACTTC
TRBJ2-7 TRBD1 many TRBV14 CASSRADRGTRLSIYEQYF TGTGCCAGCAGCCGAGCTGACAGGGGGACGCGACTCTCTATATACGAGCAGTACTTC
TRBJ2-1 . . TRBV7-2 CASSWTPSYNEQFF TGTGCCAGCAGCTGGACTCCTTCCTACAATGAGCAGTTCTTC
TRBJ2-7 . few TRBV7-2 CASSPERVSYEQYF TGTGCCAGCAGCCCCGAGCGGGTATCCTACGAGCAGTACTTC